This TCR beta chain emerged from a study of beta chain features in type 1 diabetes. Every bit of the isolated RNA underwent reverse transcription, so sequencing read expressed TCRB transcripts. TCRdb keeps only in-frame clones here, not all; method: immunoSEQ multiplex PCR. The repertoire holds almost 350,000 clones, with 7.5% to 9% as singletons. Findings and limits, study-wide: PCR might show a preference for shorter templates, equally across patients and controls.

Germline-derived CDR1 and CDR2 are SQVTM and ANQGSEA. V gave up 4 bases and J gave up 6 bases; unmatched junction bases: 6. The CDR3 covers 13 residues. Purities in excess of 95% were seen in all sorted populations. At least ten counts were recorded for this clone. Its antigen is not known. The sequence derives from a woman between 18 and 29 years old in good health. Sequencing used central memory CD4+ T cells from blood. This chain connects TRBV29-1 to TRBJ2-3; 8 bases line up with TRBD1. CDR3 in amino acids: CSVAGGWSDTQYF. The CDR3 region has the DNA TGCAGCGTTGCAGGGGGCTGGTCGGATACGCAGTATTTT.